The 30 T cell receptor beta chains reported below all come from one sample, sequenced in a study of cytomegalovirus exposure and HLA in healthy donors. The PCR had 60 Vbeta and 13 Jbeta primers. Measured with immunoSEQ multiplex PCR; TCRdb has only the in-frame clones, and not every one. The table has some 120,000 clones, around 80% seen once. Material: PBMCs. These receptors originate from a female donor in good health and CMV-seronegative.

CDR3 in amino acids: CASSSTGRPDTQYF. The CDR3 bases are TGTGCCAGCAGCTCCACGGGGAGGCCAGATACGCAGTATTTT. The chain carries TRBV7-9 and TRBJ2-3; D may be TRBD2 (6 bases). CDR3 size: 14 residues. CDR1 and CDR2 (germline): SEHNR, FQNEAQ (reference sequence). V lost 4 bases and J 4 bases, leaving 12 bases between the germline ends.

V gene TRBV5-1 combines with J gene TRBJ2-7; 7 bases align to TRBD2. The CDR3 spans 14 residues. V lost 3 bases to trimming and J lost 3 bases; unmatched junction nucleotides: 6. Germline V gene data show CDR1 as SGHRS and CDR2 as YFSETQ. Here the CDR3 reads CASSSTSELYEQYF. As DNA, the CDR3 is TGCGCCAGCAGCTCAACTAGCGAGCTCTACGAGCAGTACTTC.

The table lists this clone with a count of one. Germline and junction disagree at one end, which may indicate a read error. The J gene is TRBJ2-4, the V gene TRBV7-9; D might be TRBD2 (7 bases). This CDR3 has 14 residues. Germline V gives CDR1 SEHNR, CDR2 FQNEAQ (reference sequence). CDR3 nucleotides: TGTGCCAGCAGCTTCGGGGGGCTCGCAAACAGTCAGTACTTC. Amino acids: CASSFGGLANSQYF.

This rearrangement joins TRBV28 to TRBJ1-1, with 11 bases that match TRBD1. CDR1 and CDR2 from the germline V gene are MDHEN and SYDVKM. V was clipped by 6 bases and J by 7 bases; unmatched bases: 7. The CDR3 runs 14 residues. The CDR3 here is CASRHRDRGNEAFF. For the CDR3, the DNA is TGTGCCAGCAGACACCGGGACAGGGGGAATGAAGCTTTCTTT.

V is TRBV2 and J is TRBJ2-7, with a tentative D call TRBD2 (6 bases). CDR1 and CDR2 from the germline V gene are SNHLY and FYNNEI. Trimming removed 5 bases at V and 7 bases at J, with 12 bases between. This CDR3 has 12 amino acids. The CDR3: CASSQLAAEQYF. In DNA, the CDR3 is TGTGCCAGCAGTCAACTAGCTGCAGAGCAGTACTTC.

The chain has TRBV25-1 and TRBJ1-4; 8 nucleotides match TRBD1. This CDR3 contains 13 residues. Per germline, CDR1 MGHDK and CDR2 SYGVNS. J was trimmed by 10 bases and V by 8 bases; bases with no gene match: 9. The CDR3 DNA sequence: TGTGCCAGCCAGGGACAGGAGGTTCGAAAACTGTTTTTT. Translating it yields CASQGQEVRKLFF.

The chain combines TRBV5-4 with TRBJ1-4, with no clear D. CDR3 size: 12 residues. V dropped 4 bases and J dropped 11 bases, with 12 bases sitting between them. Germline lookup yields CDR1 SGHNT and CDR2 YYREEE (reference sequence). The CDR3 region is CASSLPRGKLFF. The CDR3 DNA follows: TGTGCCAGCAGCCTACCCCGCGGGAAACTGTTTTTT.

The V and J genes are TRBV6-5 and TRBJ1-6, with 8 bases lining up with TRBD1. Losses at the gene ends were 3 bases for V and 2 bases for J; bases not matched to a gene: 3. The V gene's germline CDR1 is MNHEY and CDR2 SVGAGI. This CDR3 contains 16 residues. The CDR3 region has the DNA TGTGCCAGCAGTTATCGGGACAGGACCTATAATTCACCCCTCCACTTT. This encodes CASSYRDRTYNSPLHF.

The chain joins TRBV7-9 to TRBJ1-1; D ambiguous. The CDR3 spans 13 residues. Germline V gives CDR1 SEHNR, CDR2 FQNEAQ (reference sequence). The ends were cut back, 2 bases at V and 3 bases at J, with 7 bases in the middle. CDR3 sequence reads: CASSLTVHTEAFF. Here the CDR3 DNA reads TGTGCCAGCAGCTTAACAGTGCACACTGAAGCTTTCTTT.

The chain carries TRBV7-9 and TRBJ2-1; D uncertain. The CDR3 totals 15 residues. Trimming removed 5 bases at V and 5 bases at J, with 16 bases between. Looked up from germline, CDR1 is SEHNR and CDR2 is FQNEAQ (reference sequence). DNA of the CDR3: TGTGCCAGCAGCCCCGTGACTCCACGGAACAATGAGCAGTTCTTC. It is translated as CASSPVTPRNNEQFF. The full variable domain, completed using reference TRBV7-9 and TRBJ2-1, is DTGVSQNPRHKITKRGQNVTFRCDPISEHNRLYWYRQTLGQGPEFLTYFQNEAQLEKSRLLSDRFSAERPKGSFSTLEIQRTEQGDSAMYLCASSPVTPRNNEQFFGPGTRLTVL.

The chain links TRBV28 to TRBJ1-4; 7 nucleotides line up with TRBD1. Trimming removed 3 bases from V and 7 bases from J; junction bases left unmatched: 8. The V gene's germline CDR1 is MDHEN and CDR2 SYDVKM. This CDR3 has 15 residues. CDR3 protein: CASSFGAGGREKLFF. The DNA for the CDR3 is TGTGCCAGCAGTTTTGGTGCAGGGGGTCGTGAAAAACTGTTTTTT.

This clone was detected only a few times. V usage is TRBV5-4 and J usage is TRBJ1-4, with unresolved D. This CDR3 has 13 residues. From germline, CDR1 is SGHNT and CDR2 YYREEE (reference sequence). Trimming pared 5 bases from V and 7 bases from J, leaving 12 bases between. CDR3 DNA sequence: TGTGCCAGCAGGAGGGAAGGGAGTGAAAAACTGTTTTTT. Protein sequence: CASRREGSEKLFF.

The chain has TRBV5-4 and TRBJ1-1; 8 bases match TRBD1. V trimming: 0 bases; J trimming: 6 bases; junction bases outside the gene matches: 10. Germline CDR1 reads SGHNT; CDR2 reads YYREEE (reference sequence). The CDR3 has 16 residues. This chain's CDR3 is CASSLAGQGASAEAFF. The CDR3 bases are TGTGCCAGCAGCTTGGCCGGGCAGGGGGCTTCCGCTGAAGCTTTCTTT.

V gene TRBV19 combines with J gene TRBJ1-2; D is undetermined. Per germline, CDR1 LNHDA and CDR2 SQIVND (reference sequence). Trimming pared 3 bases from V and 8 bases from J, leaving 10 bases between. This CDR3 is 12 amino acids long. CDR3 amino acids: CASSIKEGGYTF. The CDR3 nucleotides are TGTGCCAGTAGTATCAAAGAGGGCGGCTACACCTTC.

The V and J genes are TRBV19 and TRBJ2-5; TRBD2 matches at 12 bases. V lost 1 base to trimming and J lost 3 bases; unmatched junction nucleotides: 3. The CDR3 contains 16 residues. Germline CDR1 is LNHDA and CDR2 is SQIVND (reference sequence). Written as DNA, the CDR3 is TGTGCCAGTAGTATAGGACTAGCGGGAGTGGAAGAGACCCAGTACTTC. Translated, it gives CASSIGLAGVEETQYF.

This chain links TRBV6-1 with TRBJ1-5; 8 bases map to TRBD1. V lost 2 bases to trimming and J lost 6 bases; unmatched junction nucleotides: 0. CDR1 is MNHNS and CDR2 is SASEGT in the germline V gene. CDR3 size: 13 residues. The CDR3 protein is CASSEQGAQPQHF. In DNA, the CDR3 is TGTGCCAGCAGTGAACAGGGGGCTCAGCCCCAGCATTTT.

The gene calls are TRBV2 and TRBJ1-5, with D maybe TRBD1 (5 bases). The length of the CDR3 is 14 residues. Germline V gene sequence: CDR1 SNHLY, CDR2 FYNNEI. V lost 8 bases, J lost 9 bases, and 20 bases lay in between. The DNA for the CDR3 is TGTGCCAGCGGCGAGGGCCAGGACGGGGGGCCCCAGCATTTT. It specifies CASGEGQDGGPQHF.

This clone turned up a few times. This CDR3 is CASSRRTGLETQYF. In DNA, the CDR3 is TGCGCCAGCAGCAGGCGGACAGGGCTGGAGACCCAGTACTTC. The J gene is TRBJ2-5, the V gene TRBV5-1; TRBD1 matches at 8 bases. Germline CDR1 is SGHRS and CDR2 is YFSETQ. Germline trimming cut 4 bases from V and 5 bases from J; bases unmatched to any gene: 7. This CDR3 has 14 residues.

The chain has TRBV27 and TRBJ1-2; D gene unclear. Germline CDR1 MNHEY, CDR2 SMNVEV (reference sequence). The V end lost 10 bases, the J end lost 5 bases, and 17 bases lay between the germline ends. The CDR3 is 13 amino acids. The CDR3 DNA sequence: TGTGCCACCCGAGGGTCTTCTTCTTATGGCTACACCTTC. Its translation is CATRGSSSYGYTF.

To note about this clone: Relative to the germline gene, one junction end is altered; a read error may explain this. The V gene is TRBV7-9, the J gene TRBJ2-1; no clear D. The CDR3 runs 15 residues. The germline gives CDR1 SEHNR, CDR2 FQNEAQ (reference sequence). CDR3 loop: CSSSLGSSFYNEQFF. In DNA, the CDR3 is TGTTCCAGCAGCTTAGGTAGTAGCTTTTACAATGAGCAGTTCTTC.

About this clone itself: One end of the junction does not line up with germline, which may come from a read error. Other DNA sequences from this sample encode an identical CDR3 as well. V and J are TRBV7-8 and TRBJ2-2, with D maybe TRBD2 (7 bases). The germline V gene has CDR1 SGHVS and CDR2 FQNEAQ. The CDR3 is 15 residues long. In nucleotides, the CDR3 is TGCGCCAGCAGCGGCGTCGGGGGGCGGGTCGGGGAGCTGTTTTTT. Translating gives CASSGVGGRVGELFF.

The genes are TRBV2 and TRBJ2-2, with 8 bases identical to TRBD1. V lost 3 bases, J lost 5 bases, and 5 bases stayed unmatched. Per germline, CDR1 SNHLY and CDR2 FYNNEI. The CDR3 is 15 amino acids. The CDR3 DNA reads TGTGCCAGCAGTGATCAGGGGGCGCGTACCGGGGAGCTGTTTTTT. It is translated as CASSDQGARTGELFF.

The rearrangement uses TRBV28 and TRBJ1-3, with D perhaps TRBD1 (5 bases). The CDR3 spans 16 residues. Germline assignment: CDR1 MDHEN and CDR2 SYDVKM. The V gene lost 2 bases and the J gene lost 3 bases, with 14 bases spanning the gap. The CDR3 DNA sequence: TGTGCCAGCAGTTTAAGGTTGGGCAGGGATGGAAACACCATATATTTT. Protein sequence: CASSLRLGRDGNTIYF. Variable domain in full (rest from reference TRBV28 and TRBJ1-3): DVKVTQSSRYLVKRTGEKVFLECVQDMDHENMFWYRQDPGLGLRLIYFSYDVKMKEKGDIPEGYSVSREKKERFSLILESASTNQTSMYLCASSLRLGRDGNTIYFGEGSWLTVV.

CDR3 nucleotides: TGTGCCAGCAGCCGGCCGGGACAGGGGACCTACGAGCAGTACTTC. Protein product: CASSRPGQGTYEQYF. The genes are TRBV28 and TRBJ2-7; TRBD1 aligns across 10 bases. The CDR3 runs 15 residues. The ends lost 6 bases at V and 2 bases at J; junction bases unmatched: 7. Germline assignment: CDR1 MDHEN and CDR2 SYDVKM.

A single count supports this clone. The chain links TRBV15 to TRBJ2-7; weak D call: TRBD1 (5 bases). This CDR3 spans 15 amino acids. CDR1 is LNHNV, CDR2 YYDKDF, per germline (reference sequence). V was clipped by 0 bases and J by 0 bases, with 9 bases between them. The CDR3 sequence: CATSRDRQGSYEQYF. Here the CDR3 DNA reads TGTGCCACCAGCAGAGATAGGCAGGGCTCCTACGAGCAGTACTTC. The whole variable domain, filled in from reference TRBV15 and TRBJ2-7, reads DAMVIQNPRYQVTQFGKPVTLSCSQTLNHNVMYWYQQKSSQAPKLLFHYYDKDFNNEADTPDNFQSRRPNTSFCFLDIRSPGLGDTAMYLCATSRDRQGSYEQYFGPGTRLTVT.

V is TRBV7-9 and J is TRBJ2-3, with 9 bases that match TRBD2. CDR3 length: 15 amino acids. After removal of 2 bases from V and 1 base from J, the junction contained 1 base not matched to a gene. In germline, CDR1 is SEHNR, CDR2 FQNEAQ (reference sequence). The CDR3 sequence is CASSLLAGGTDTQYF. CDR3 coding DNA: TGTGCCAGCAGCTTATTAGCGGGGGGCACAGATACGCAGTATTTT.

The rearrangement links TRBV4-1 to TRBJ2-7; no firm D call. The CDR3 has 15 residues. Germline V gene sequence: CDR1 MGHRA, CDR2 YSYEKL. V was clipped by 0 bases and J by 3 bases, with 12 bases between them. CDR3 sequence (DNA): TGCGCCAGCAGCCAAGACTCGACAAGCTTCTACGAGCAGTACTTC. This gives the protein CASSQDSTSFYEQYF.

The CDR3, as DNA: TGTGCCAGCACTTGGAGGACAGGGGTTTCACCCCTCCACTTT. Its translation is CASTWRTGVSPLHF. This chain joins TRBV5-6 and TRBJ1-6; 9 bases agree with TRBD1. CDR1 and CDR2 (germline): SGHDT, YYEEEE. V shed 6 bases and J 9 bases; nucleotides not matched to a gene: 7. The CDR3 sequence is 14 residues long.

V gene TRBV5-1 combines with J gene TRBJ2-7; 9 nucleotides line up with TRBD2. The CDR3 spans 15 residues. The V segment lost 1 base and the J segment 0 bases; nucleotides outside the gene matches: 2. Germline CDR1 is SGHRS and CDR2 is YFSETQ. CDR3: CASSLSGGNSYEQYF. The CDR3 coding sequence is TGCGCCAGCAGCTTGAGCGGGGGGAACTCCTACGAGCAGTACTTC.

This clone has just one count. This rearrangement joins TRBV10-3 to TRBJ2-3; 7 nucleotides match TRBD1. Germline-derived CDR1 and CDR2 are ENHRY and SYGVKD. This CDR3 is built from 15 residues. The V gene end was trimmed by 0 bases and the J gene end by 4 bases; junction bases not matched to a gene: 4. This CDR3 reads CAISESGGRPDTQYF. In nucleotides, the CDR3 is TGTGCCATCAGTGAGTCAGGGGGCCGCCCAGATACGCAGTATTTT.